These 4 T cell receptor beta chains were sequenced from one sample in a study of blood T cells in healthy people across ages. A J-beta primer mix and a sample-barcoded 5' primer were used in a second PCR of roughly 6 to 12 cycles. Each CDR3 protein gets one entry after TCRdb re-called the 5' RACE reads with MiXCR. The data hold about 730,000 distinct CDR3 sequences, with around 46% observed a single time. The sample comprised blood. The receptors were gathered from a woman aged 55-70 years in good health.

The rearrangement uses TRBV3-1 and TRBJ2-2; D is unclear. The germline V and J ends were trimmed by 4 bases and 6 bases, with 18 bases remaining between them. CDR1 and CDR2 from the germline V gene are LGHDT and YNNKEL (reference sequence). The CDR3 runs 16 residues. CDR3 sequence (DNA): TGTGCCAGCAGCCCAGCCGGCCGGGTTCAGGCCGGGGAGCTGTTTTTT. It specifies CASSPAGRVQAGELFF.

The sample holds many counts of this clonotype. The V gene is TRBV7-3, the J gene TRBJ2-3; 7 bases are a match to TRBD2. Germline V gene lookup returns CDR1 SGHTA and CDR2 FQGTGA. The CDR3 totals 15 residues. Trimming cost V 5 bases and J 0 bases; bases outside gene matches: 5. The CDR3 is CASSTWGGSTDTQYF. The CDR3 nucleotides read TGTGCCAGCAGCACATGGGGGGGAAGCACAGATACGCAGTATTTT. The variable domain in full, completed from reference TRBV7-3 and TRBJ2-3, reads GAGVSQTPSNKVTEKGKYVELRCDPISGHTALYWYRQSLGQGPEFLIYFQGTGAADDSGLPNDRFFAVRPEGSVSTLKIQRTERGDSAVYLCASSTWGGSTDTQYFGPGTRLTVL.

The V gene is TRBV6-5, the J gene TRBJ2-7; D possibly corresponds to TRBD2 (6 bases). V was trimmed by 0 bases and J by 4 bases, leaving 13 bases between them. CDR1 and CDR2 from the germline V gene are MNHEY and SVGAGI. CDR3 length: 15 amino acids. CDR3 bases: TGTGCCAGCAGTTACTCGCGACTAGAGGGGTACGAGCAGTACTTC. Protein sequence: CASSYSRLEGYEQYF.

J is TRBJ2-7 and V is TRBV10-3, with 10 bases fitting TRBD1. The length of the CDR3 is 14 residues. V lost 6 bases and J lost 1; bases outside the gene matches: 3. Per germline, CDR1 ENHRY and CDR2 SYGVKD. The CDR3 reads CAISSGQGSYEQYF. CDR3 sequence (DNA): TGTGCCATCAGCTCGGGACAGGGGTCCTACGAGCAGTACTTC.